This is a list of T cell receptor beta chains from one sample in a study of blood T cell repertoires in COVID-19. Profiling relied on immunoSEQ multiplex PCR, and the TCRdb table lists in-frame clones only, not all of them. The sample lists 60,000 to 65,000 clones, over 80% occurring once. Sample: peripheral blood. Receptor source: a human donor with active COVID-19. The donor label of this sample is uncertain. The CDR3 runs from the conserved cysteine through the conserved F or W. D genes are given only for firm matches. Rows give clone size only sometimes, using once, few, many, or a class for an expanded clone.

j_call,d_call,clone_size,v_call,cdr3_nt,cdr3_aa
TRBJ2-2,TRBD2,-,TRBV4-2,TGTGCCAGCAGCCCGAATTTCCCACTAGCGGCCAAGGGGACGAACACCGGGGAGCTGTTTTTT,CASSPNFPLAAKGTNTGELFF
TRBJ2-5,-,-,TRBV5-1,TGCGCCAGCAGCTTGGGGGCGCCTCGAGAGACCCAGTACTTC,CASSLGAPRETQYF
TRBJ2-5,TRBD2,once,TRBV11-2,TGTGCCAGCACCCTAGGGGGACTAGCGGGGGGTCTGGAGACCCAGTACTTC,CASTLGGLAGGLETQYF
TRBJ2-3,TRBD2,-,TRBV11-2,TGTGCCAGCATGGGACTAGCGGGAGGGGGCACAGATACGCAGTATTTT,CASMGLAGGGTDTQYF
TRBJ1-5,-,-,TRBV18,TGTGCCAGCTCACGCAACCAGGGGCGGGGCAATCAGCCCCAGCATTTT,CASSRNQGRGNQPQHF
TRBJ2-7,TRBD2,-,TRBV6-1,TGTGCCAGCAGTGAAGGGGGGGGAGGGGAGCCCTACGAGCAGTACTTC,CASSEGGGGEPYEQYF
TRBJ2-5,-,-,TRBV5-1,TGCGCCAGCAGCTTGGCCGCGGTTCAAGAGACCCAGTACTTC,CASSLAAVQETQYF
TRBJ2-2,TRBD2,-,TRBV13,TGTGCCAGCAGCTTAAGGACTAGCGGGGGCACCGGGGAGCTGTTTTTT,CASSLRTSGGTGELFF
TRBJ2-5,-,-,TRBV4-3,TGCGCCAGCAGCCAGGGGGGTAGCCGGGAGACCCAGTACTTC,CASSQGGSRETQYF
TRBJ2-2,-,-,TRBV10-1,TGCGCCAGCAGTGAGTCCGACAGGACCGGGGAGCTGTTTTTT,CASSESDRTGELFF
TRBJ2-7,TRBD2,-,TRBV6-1,TGTGCCAGCAGTGAGCCTAGCGGGAACTACGAGCAGTACTTC,CASSEPSGNYEQYF
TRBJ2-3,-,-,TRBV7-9,TGTGCCAGCAGCTTGGGCAGCACAGATACGCAGTATTTT,CASSLGSTDTQYF
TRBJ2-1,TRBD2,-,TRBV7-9,TGTGCCAGCAGCCTCCCCCCCCGACTAGCAGGTATAGCCAATGAGCAGTTCTTC,CASSLPPRLAGIANEQFF
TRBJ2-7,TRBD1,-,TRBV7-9,TGTGCCAGCAGCTCAGACAGGGGGCGTTTATACGAGCAGTACTTC,CASSSDRGRLYEQYF
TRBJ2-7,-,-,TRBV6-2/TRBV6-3,TGTGCCAGCAGTACCGGTGGGGCCAGCTCCTACGAGCAGTACTTC,CASSTGGASSYEQYF
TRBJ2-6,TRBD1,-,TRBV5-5,TGTGCCAGCAGCTTGACAGGGGAACTCTCTGGGGCCAACGTCCTGACTTTC,CASSLTGELSGANVLTF
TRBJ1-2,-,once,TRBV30,TGTGCCTGGAGTTTGACAAATAACTATGGCTACACCTTC,CAWSLTNNYGYTF
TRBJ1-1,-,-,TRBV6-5,TGTGCCAGCAGTTACGATGGTAACATGAACACTGAAGCTTTCTTT,CASSYDGNMNTEAFF
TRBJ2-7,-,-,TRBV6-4,TGTGCCAGCAGTGAACAGACCTCAGGGGAAAGCTCCTACGAGCAGTACTTC,CASSEQTSGESSYEQYF
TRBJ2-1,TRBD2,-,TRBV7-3,TGTGCCAGCAGCTCGATTGCTAGCGGGAGGGTAGAGCAGTTCTTC,CASSSIASGRVEQFF
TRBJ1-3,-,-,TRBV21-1,TGTGCCAGCAGTGGGGGGGACTCTGGAAACACCATATATTTT,CASSGGDSGNTIYF
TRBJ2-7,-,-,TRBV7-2,TGTGCCAGCAGCCCGGCCGCCAGGGGATTCGACGAGCAGTACTTC,CASSPAARGFDEQYF
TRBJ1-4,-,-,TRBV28,TGTGCCAGCAGGCGAGAAAAACTGTTTTTT,CASRREKLFF
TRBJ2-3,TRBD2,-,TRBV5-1,TGCGCCAGCAGCGTCCACGGACTAGCGGAAAACACAGATACGCAGTATTTT,CASSVHGLAENTDTQYF
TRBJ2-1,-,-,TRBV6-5,TGTGCCAGCAGGGGAGGAGGGCCAGGGAACAATGAGCAGTTCTTC,CASRGGGPGNNEQFF
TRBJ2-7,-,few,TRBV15,TGTGCCACCAGCACCCTACAGGGGACTCTATACGAGCAGTACTTC,CATSTLQGTLYEQYF
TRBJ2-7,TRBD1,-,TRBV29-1,TGCAGCGTCTCCCTCGCGGGACAGGGAAGCTACGAGCAGTACTTC,CSVSLAGQGSYEQYF
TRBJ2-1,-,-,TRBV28,TGTGCCAGCAGCTCCCCGGGGAGCGGAACTTACAATGAGCAGTTCTTC,CASSSPGSGTYNEQFF
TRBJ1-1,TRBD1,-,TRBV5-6,TGTGCCAGCAGAGTTGGGACAGGGGGCGGTGGCACTGAAGCTTTCTTT,CASRVGTGGGGTEAFF
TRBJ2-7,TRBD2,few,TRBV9,TGTGCCAGCAGCCCTCGGACTAGCGACGAGCAGTACTTC,CASSPRTSDEQYF
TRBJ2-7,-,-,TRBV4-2,TGTGCCAGCAGCCAAGTGCGAGGGGAGCAGTACTTC,CASSQVRGEQYF
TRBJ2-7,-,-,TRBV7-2,TGTGCCAGCAGCTTCACCGTTGGGGCTTCCTACGAGCAGTACTTC,CASSFTVGASYEQYF
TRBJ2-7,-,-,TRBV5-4,TGTGCCAGCAGCTTTGCGCTGGGACAAGGGAGCTCCTACGAGCAGTACTTC,CASSFALGQGSSYEQYF
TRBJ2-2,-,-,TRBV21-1,TGTGCCAGCAGCAAATGGCGGGGGACTAGCGGGAGGGCCGTTTTTGCGAACACCGGGGAGCTGTTTTTT,CASSKWRGTSGRAVFANTGELFF
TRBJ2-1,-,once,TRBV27,TGTGCCAGCAGTTCCTCCGGACTCTACAATGAGCAGTTCTTC,CASSSSGLYNEQFF
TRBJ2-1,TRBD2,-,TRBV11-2,TGTGCCAGCAGCGACCTAGCGGGGGGGAAGAATGAGCAGTTCTTC,CASSDLAGGKNEQFF
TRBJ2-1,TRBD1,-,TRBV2,TGTGCCAGCAGTGAAGCTCGAGCAGGGGGCAATGAGCAGTTCTTC,CASSEARAGGNEQFF
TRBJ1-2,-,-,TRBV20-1,TGCAGTGCTACCGCGGGGGGAGGCTACACCTTC,CSATAGGGYTF
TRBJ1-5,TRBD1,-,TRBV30,TGTGCCTGGAGCGGACGGACAGGGGGCAATCAGCCCCAGCATTTT,CAWSGRTGGNQPQHF